Shown below are 8 T cell receptor beta chains from a single sample sequenced in a study of CD8+ T cells in alopecia areata. The sequencing template was cDNA reverse transcribed from extracted RNA. Clones were sequenced by immunoSEQ multiplex PCR, and TCRdb holds only the in-frame ones, with some missing. The sample lists about 130,000 clones, about 49% occurring once. The sequencing here drew on CD8+ T cells sorted from blood, taken at week 0. Every receptor here comes from a human donor with alopecia areata.

The chain has TRBV15 and TRBJ1-5, with TRBD1 as a possible D gene (6 bases). Between the trimmed V and J ends, which lost 2 bases and 3 bases, there was a span of 11 bases. Germline V gene lookup returns CDR1 LNHNV and CDR2 YYDKDF (reference sequence). The CDR3 length is 15 residues. The CDR3 DNA reads as TGTGCCACCAGCAGATCCGGACAGACCAATCAGCCCCAGCATTTT. The encoded protein is CATSRSGQTNQPQHF.

The chain uses TRBV30 and TRBJ1-2, with D unclear. Germline values: CDR1 GTSNPN, CDR2 SVGIG (reference sequence). Trimming shortened V by 2 bases and J by 0 bases, and 7 bases separated the two germline ends. CDR3 length: 13 amino acids. CDR3 DNA sequence: TGTGCCTGGAGTAGGGATTCTAACTATGGCTACACCTTC. As protein: CAWSRDSNYGYTF.

This sequence joins TRBV10-3 and TRBJ2-5, with TRBD1 as a possible D gene (6 bases). CDR3 length: 13 amino acids. Germline V gene lookup returns CDR1 ENHRY and CDR2 SYGVKD. Trimming took off 6 bases at V and 1 base at J, with 9 bases between the two ends. CDR3 in amino acids: CAIRGALQETQYF. In nucleotides, the CDR3 is TGTGCCATCAGGGGGGCCCTCCAAGAGACCCAGTACTTC.

The rearrangement joins TRBV4-1 to TRBJ1-6; no firm D call. V lost 0 bases and J lost 9, with 6 bases in between. CDR3 length: 13 residues. Germline CDR1 MGHRA, CDR2 YSYEKL. DNA for the CDR3: TGCGCCAGCAGCCAAGATAAGGGTTCACCCCTCCACTTT. Its translation: CASSQDKGSPLHF.

The CDR3 region has the DNA TGTGCCAGCAGCCAAGGCGGGGGGCCTGGCTACACCTTC. It encodes CASSQGGGPGYTF. This chain uses TRBV14 with TRBJ1-2, with D possibly TRBD1 on 6 matching bases. The CDR3 is 13 residues long. Germline V lookup: CDR1 SGHDN, CDR2 FVKESK. Trimming removed 1 base from V and 7 bases from J, with 10 bases in between.

About this clone: The sample has other DNA sequences that encode this CDR3 too. The rearrangement uses TRBV30 and TRBJ2-6; D is unresolved. The length of the CDR3 is 14 residues. V was trimmed by 2 bases and J by 2 bases, leaving 7 bases between them. CDR1 is GTSNPN, CDR2 SVGIG, per germline (reference sequence). CDR3 DNA sequence: TGTGCCTGGAGTTTGGGCGCTGGGGCCAACGTCCTGACTTTC. Translation: CAWSLGAGANVLTF. Variable domain in full (rest from reference TRBV30 and TRBJ2-6): SQTIHQWPATLVQPVGSPLSLECTVEGTSNPNLYWYRQAAGRGLQLLFYSVGIGQISSEVPQNLSASRPQDRQFILSSKKLLLSDSGFYLCAWSLGAGANVLTFGAGSRLTVL.

This clone was observed a single time. The V and J genes are TRBV7-8 and TRBJ2-3, with 8 bases fitting TRBD2. The J segment lost 5 bases and the V segment lost 1 base, leaving 5 bases of the junction unmatched. This CDR3 comprises 15 residues. The germline V gene encodes CDR1 SGHVS and CDR2 FQNEAQ. The DNA of the CDR3 is TGTGCCAGCAGCTTAGGAGCGGGGGATCGAGATACGCAGTATTTT. Translated, it gives CASSLGAGDRDTQYF.

The V and J genes are TRBV5-4 and TRBJ2-3; 11 bases match TRBD2. This CDR3 is built from 17 residues. Germline V gene data show CDR1 as SGHNT and CDR2 as YYREEE (reference sequence). Trimming cost V 1 base and J 5 bases; bases outside gene matches: 9. The CDR3 sequence: CASSLTSGGRKGDTQYF. In DNA, the CDR3 is TGTGCCAGCAGCTTGACTAGCGGGGGTCGGAAGGGAGATACGCAGTATTTT.